This T cell receptor (beta chain) was sequenced in a study of T cells in Graves' hyperthyroidism and ophthalmopathy. The study, taken as a whole, reports: Ophthalmopathy, which appeared later, was predicted by the model a median roughly 6.4 months before onset. Using 13 V-J features, a model discriminated ophthalmopathy from stable hyperthyroidism.

Remarks on this clonotype: The antigen remains undetermined.

Diagnosing involved the use of clinical symptoms, serum thyroxine and TRAb, thyroid ultrasound and orbital computed tomography. There were TCR beta CDR3 regions amplified from RNA transcripts. HTBI primers were the set used in a first-round RT-PCR of the TCR CDR3. Each CDR3 protein is one row after TCRdb ran MiXCR on the multiplex PCR reads. The sample records more than 500,000 distinct CDR3 sequences, 46% being singletons. What was sequenced was peripheral blood or thyroid tissue (not recorded which). The source is an adult woman with Graves' disease, either hyperthyroidism or ophthalmopathy (not recorded which).

The CDR3 DNA reads as TGCGCCAGCAGGGGCCATAAAGGTTTGGGTGATATATCACCCCTCCACTTT. Translating it yields CASRGHKGLGDISPLHF. The chain is built from TRBV10-2 and TRBJ1-6; D gene ambiguous. CDR1 is WSHSY and CDR2 is SAAADI in the germline V gene. V was clipped by 6 bases and J by 10 bases, with 25 bases between them. This CDR3 has 17 residues.